This T cell receptor (beta chain) was found in a study of cytomegalovirus exposure and HLA in healthy donors. Here immunoSEQ multiplex PCR was the method, and the copy in TCRdb shows in-frame clones only, minus some. This table holds about 73,000 clones, 90% to 95% found once. Germline CDR1 KGHSH, CDR2 LQKENI. This CDR3 is 15 amino acids long. After removal of 2 bases from V and 4 bases from J, the junction contained 5 bases not matched to a gene. The sequence derives from a man aged 18 to 29 in good health and CMV-seronegative. The gene calls are TRBV18 and TRBJ2-1; TRBD1 matches at 7 bases. The sample consisted of PBMCs. The CDR3 region has the DNA TGTGCCAGCTCACCAAACGACAGGGCATACAATGAGCAGTTCTTC. Residues: CASSPNDRAYNEQFF.